Reported below is one T cell receptor beta chain. No cognate antigen has been identified for it. The input lacks base qualities; no much larger clone sits a single base away. This record belongs to a study of T cell responses to AZD1222 COVID-19 vaccine (dated by TCRdb to 2020 to 2022). With regard to the full study: AZD1222 recipients whose second dose came at about 4 weeks and those whose second dose came at about 12 weeks were combined into one group, since spike-specific TCR depth and breadth did not differ between the two schedules. A total of 233 trial participants underwent TCR sequencing, of whom approximately 200 had received two doses of AZD1222 and some 26 had received two doses of the MenACWY control vaccine. Trial participants were enrolled by age into 18-55, 56-69 and 70-plus year subgroups, with approximately 150, 28 and 58 TCR-sequenced participants respectively.

The time point label on this specimen signifies: baseline before first vaccination. Vaccinee samples were obtained from the UK trials COV001 and COV002, which included a single-blind randomized controlled phase 2/3 trial of AZD1222 (ChAdOx1 nCoV-19) in healthy adults. For TCRbeta chain sequencing, PBMC samples were collected from trial participants at day 0 and at day 28 after the second dose. The paper's findings and limits, for the study overall: Reportedly, almost half of the unique spike-specific TCRs recognized epitopes lying outside the regions that are mutated in the B.1.351 and B.1.1.7 variants. Only a handful of AZD1222 recipients were SARS-CoV-2 seropositive at baseline, limiting conclusions about previously exposed vaccinees. In the small 56-69-year group, the increase in depth fell short of significance, most likely because of low power. Most participants were white British and females outnumbered males, and the authors suggested that clonal diversity may have been underestimated. Because no day 14 peak-response samples were available, repertoires were characterized only after the peak T cell response. After two AZD1222 doses, both the breadth and the depth of spike-specific TCRs were significantly higher than at day 0 and than in MenACWY recipients. The vaccine-associated CD4 TCRs covered the entire spike protein, and the dominant responses fell in regions 160-218 and 743-854.

The CDR3 regions of human TCRbeta chains were subjected to immunosequencing. Processing in the source paper ran as follows. TCRs in the repertoires were matched against a reference library of SARS-CoV-2-specific TCRs that had been generated with the MIRA antigen-specificity platform. Breadth was defined as the fraction of unique TCRs that were SARS-CoV-2-associated, and depth was defined as the fraction of total T cells that were SARS-CoV-2-associated. Each spike-specific TCR was assigned to its reactive spike region and to a CD4 or CD8 class using the MIRA data. Log10-transformed breadth and depth values were compared by one-way ANOVA with Sidak's multiple comparisons tests. TCRdb holds this immuneACCESS table with in-frame rearrangements only. Some clones are missing; in checked studies, unresolved V genes explain under half, and the rest has no known cause. The V and J calls and clone size are taken from that table; D and trimming were inferred from the DNA. This sample comprises approximately 200,000 clones, approximately 94% of them detected only once. Of the sample, roughly a tenth is held by the ten largest clones.

CDR1 and CDR2 were assigned from the germline V gene as KGHSH and LQKENI. V is pared back by 1 base and J by 4 bases, with 7 bases lying between the germline termini. Its CDR3 holds 13 amino acids, cysteine through phenylalanine. Of all the DNA, just the CDR3 is kept, 39 bases in frame from base 1. The chain links TRBV18 with TRBJ1-1; TRBD1 could be the D gene, as 5 bases match. The input for sequencing was peripheral blood, taken on day 0 of AZD1222 vaccination. The sequence was collected from an adult in good health. The DNA reads TGTGCCAGCTCACCACGGGGGGGCACTGAAGCTTTCTTT. The encoded protein is CASSPRGGTEAFF.